Following are 28 T cell receptor beta chains from one sample sequenced in a study of control samples from healthy donors and cancer patients. Produced via immunoSEQ multiplex PCR; TCRdb's table is partial and in-frame only. Of some 100,000 clones listed, approximately 90% are singletons. The sample consisted of blood. These receptors originate from a woman aged 50 to 60 in good health.

The CDR3 sequence: CASSQAPRVGELFF. In DNA form, the CDR3 reads TGTGCCAGCAGCCAAGCCCCTAGGGTGGGGGAGCTGTTTTTT. This chain connects TRBV14 to TRBJ2-2; D is ambiguous. The germline V and J ends were trimmed by 1 base and 8 bases, with 11 bases remaining between them. Germline CDR1 SGHDN, CDR2 FVKESK. CDR3 length: 14 residues.

This clone was observed a few times. The CDR3 sequence: CASSMGLAGTNTQYF. For the CDR3, the DNA is TGTGCCAGTAGTATGGGACTAGCGGGGACGAATACGCAGTATTTT. The V gene is TRBV19, the J gene TRBJ2-3; 13 nucleotides agree with TRBD2. The J segment lost 7 bases and the V segment lost 3 bases, leaving 4 bases of the junction unmatched. The CDR3 is made up of 15 amino acids. Germline values: CDR1 LNHDA, CDR2 SQIVND (reference sequence).

This sequence joins TRBV18 and TRBJ2-5; possibly TRBD1 or TRBD2 for D (6 bases each). Germline V gives CDR1 KGHSH, CDR2 LQKENI. The CDR3 covers 16 residues. V was cut by 4 bases and J by 0 bases, with 15 bases left in between. Written as DNA, the CDR3 is TGTGCCAGCTCACTGGTCGGGGGCCCGGACCAAGAGACCCAGTACTTC. It codes for CASSLVGGPDQETQYF. Full variable domain (rest looked up from reference TRBV18 and TRBJ2-5): NAGVMQNPRHLVRRRGQEARLRCSPMKGHSHVYWYRQLPEEGLKFMVYLQKENIIDESGMPKERFSAEFPKEGPSILRIQQVVRGDSAAYFCASSLVGGPDQETQYFGPGTRLLVL.

The chain has TRBV20-1 and TRBJ1-5; D gene ambiguous. Looked up from germline, CDR1 is DFQATT and CDR2 is SNEGSKA (reference sequence). The length of the CDR3 is 13 residues. Trimming pared 3 bases from V and 2 bases from J, leaving 8 bases between. As DNA, the CDR3 is TGCAGTGCTAGTCGAAGAGGCAATCAGCCCCAGCATTTT. It codes for CSASRRGNQPQHF.

The chain uses TRBV5-1 and TRBJ2-3; perhaps TRBD2 as D (6 bases). This CDR3 region has 16 residues. The germline CDR1 and CDR2 sequences are SGHRS and YFSETQ. Trimming cost V 1 base and J 5 bases, with 17 bases left between them. CDR3 coding DNA: TGCGCCAGCAGCTTGTGGGACTCGGGAAGTGGAGATACGCAGTATTTT. Amino acid sequence: CASSLWDSGSGDTQYF.

The chain carries TRBV9 and TRBJ2-7; D unclear. Trimming removed 4 bases from V and 2 bases from J, with 13 bases in between. Germline CDR1 SGDLS, CDR2 YYNGEE. This CDR3 has 14 residues. The CDR3 DNA is TGTGCCAGCAGCCCCCGCCGCCTTCCCTACGAGCAGTACTTC. This codes for CASSPRRLPYEQYF.

V and J are TRBV6-6 and TRBJ2-2; tentative D call: TRBD1 (6 bases). V lost 6 bases and J lost 2, with 19 bases in between. Germline loops: CDR1 MNHNY, CDR2 SVGAGI (reference sequence). The CDR3 runs to 17 residues. CDR3 sequence: CASSRSGTSFNTGELFF. Written as DNA, the CDR3 is TGTGCCAGCAGCCGATCCGGGACAAGCTTCAACACCGGGGAGCTGTTTTTT.

The rearrangement links TRBV10-3 to TRBJ2-5, with TRBD1 matching 10 bases. Trimming cost V 4 bases and J 6 bases; bases outside gene matches: 5. The CDR3 runs to 14 residues. Germline assignment: CDR1 ENHRY and CDR2 SYGVKD. For the CDR3, the DNA is TGTGCCATCAGTGTTATGGGACAGGGGAAGACCCAGTACTTC. This encodes CAISVMGQGKTQYF.

The chain recombines TRBV18 with TRBJ2-5; tentatively, D is TRBD1 (5 bases). The CDR3 is made up of 13 amino acids. Per the germline V gene, CDR1 is KGHSH and CDR2 is LQKENI. Deletions cut 0 bases from V and 4 bases from J, with 6 bases between. The CDR3 loop reads CASSPPGRETQYF. DNA of the CDR3: TGTGCCAGCTCACCACCGGGGCGAGAGACCCAGTACTTC. The full variable domain, in which reference TRBV18 and TRBJ2-5 provide the parts outside the CDR3, is NAGVMQNPRHLVRRRGQEARLRCSPMKGHSHVYWYRQLPEEGLKFMVYLQKENIIDESGMPKERFSAEFPKEGPSILRIQQVVRGDSAAYFCASSPPGRETQYFGPGTRLLVL.

This clone is a singleton in its sample. V usage is TRBV5-6 and J usage is TRBJ2-5, with D tentatively TRBD2 (6 bases). The CDR3 is 13 amino acids. The germline CDR1 and CDR2 sequences are SGHDT and YYEEEE. The germline V and J ends were trimmed by 4 bases and 9 bases, with 16 bases remaining between them. Written as DNA, the CDR3 is TGTGCCAGCAGCGGGGGGACTCTTTGGGCCCAGTACTTC. It specifies CASSGGTLWAQYF.

The chain carries TRBV6-5 and TRBJ2-3, with D tentatively TRBD1 (5 bases). V was pared by 5 bases and J by 5 bases, with 17 bases between. The CDR3 contains 15 residues. Germline CDR1 MNHEY, CDR2 SVGAGI. CDR3 residues: CASSRDSLSGDTQYF. DNA for the CDR3: TGTGCCAGCAGTCGCGACAGTCTCTCCGGAGATACGCAGTATTTT.

The V gene is TRBV10-2, the J gene TRBJ2-7; no firm D call. Trimming removed 2 bases at V and 0 bases at J, with 14 bases between. CDR1 and CDR2 (germline): WSHSY, SAAADI. The CDR3 has 16 residues. The CDR3 nucleotides read TGCGCCAGCAGTGAGAACAGAGCGTGGAGCTCCTACGAGCAGTACTTC. It specifies CASSENRAWSSYEQYF.

The rearrangement uses TRBV15 and TRBJ2-3; D call uncertain. CDR1 is LNHNV, CDR2 YYDKDF, per germline (reference sequence). The CDR3 runs 11 residues. Between the trimmed V and J ends, which lost 1 base and 4 bases, there was a span of 0 bases. CDR3 in DNA: TGTGCCACCAGCAGAGCAGATACGCAGTATTTT. It specifies CATSRADTQYF.

The chain recombines TRBV19 with TRBJ1-5; 7 bases agree with TRBD1. This CDR3 has 14 amino acids. V lost 4 bases to trimming and J lost 7 bases; unmatched junction nucleotides: 7. CDR1 is LNHDA, CDR2 SQIVND, per germline (reference sequence). The CDR3 loop reads CASSNRQGGQPQHF. CDR3 bases: TGTGCCAGTAGTAATAGACAGGGAGGGCAGCCCCAGCATTTT.

The genes are TRBV2 and TRBJ1-6, with 9 bases fitting TRBD1. The CDR3 sequence is 15 residues long. The ends lost 5 bases at V and 9 bases at J; junction bases unmatched: 8. Germline-derived CDR1 and CDR2 are SNHLY and FYNNEI. CDR3 bases: TGTGCCAGCAGTCCGGACAGGGGAGAGGGTTCACCCCTCCACTTT. This codes for CASSPDRGEGSPLHF.

This clone was counted a single time. The CDR3 nucleotides read TGTGCCAGCACCCTTGACAGGGCTCTCGTTGGCTACACCTTC. Translation gives CASTLDRALVGYTF. The gene calls are TRBV6-5 and TRBJ1-2, with 7 bases that match TRBD1. Germline-derived CDR1 and CDR2 are MNHEY and SVGAGI. The V and J ends lost 7 bases and 7 bases, in that order; junction bases with no gene match: 12. CDR3 length: 14 amino acids.

In its sample, this clone was seen once. The chain is built from TRBV12-5 and TRBJ2-7; the match to TRBD1 covers 8 bases. Germline loops: CDR1 LGHNT, CDR2 FRNRAP. The CDR3 runs to 14 residues. The V and J ends lost 5 bases and 7 bases, in that order; junction bases with no gene match: 10. The CDR3: CASGPKDRVREQYF. In DNA form, the CDR3 reads TGTGCTAGTGGTCCCAAGGACAGGGTAAGAGAGCAGTACTTC.

The V and J genes are TRBV21-1 and TRBJ1-5. TRBV21-1 counts as a pseudogene. There are 14 residues in the CDR3. The DNA for the CDR3 is TGTGCCACCACCCGGCAACATAGCAATCAGCCCCAGCATTTT. This translates into CATTRQHSNQPQHF.

This rearrangement joins TRBV2 to TRBJ1-5; TRBD1 might be the D (5 bases). The CDR3 runs 15 residues. Looked up from germline, CDR1 is SNHLY and CDR2 is FYNNEI. Trimming pared 4 bases from V and 4 bases from J, leaving 14 bases between. The CDR3 DNA reads TGTGCCAGCAGTGGGGCAGGGCGGAGTAATCAGCCCCAGCATTTT. It yields the protein CASSGAGRSNQPQHF.

The chain has TRBV20-1 and TRBJ1-1; D gene unclear. The germline gives CDR1 DFQATT, CDR2 SNEGSKA (reference sequence). This CDR3 region has 14 residues. With 3 bases removed from V and 4 bases from J, the gap between germline ends came to 15 bases. The CDR3 region is CSASGPSVGTEAFF. CDR3 in DNA: TGCAGTGCTAGTGGGCCCTCTGTGGGCACTGAAGCTTTCTTT.

This clone has only one observation. The chain links TRBV23-1 to TRBJ2-2, with D possibly being TRBD2 (5 bases). TRBV23-1 is an ORF; its function is uncertain. The CDR3 spans 16 residues. The germline V and J ends were trimmed by 0 bases and 2 bases, with 10 bases remaining between them. The CDR3 DNA follows: TGCGCCAGCAGTCAATCGAGCGGTTATAACACCGGGGAGCTGTTTTTT. Protein: CASSQSSGYNTGELFF.

The chain joins TRBV6-2 or TRBV6-3 to TRBJ2-4; D is ambiguous. There are 13 residues in the CDR3. The V gene lost 5 bases and the J gene lost 10 bases, with 15 bases spanning the gap. Germline CDR1 reads MNHEY; CDR2 reads SVGEGT. CDR3 sequence: CASSPTARVIQYF. CDR3 DNA sequence: TGTGCCAGCAGTCCCACGGCCCGAGTTATTCAGTACTTC.

The CDR3 protein is CASSFLRHNEKLFF. The DNA of the CDR3 is TGTGCCAGCAGCTTTCTACGGCATAATGAAAAACTGTTTTTT. J is TRBJ1-4 and V is TRBV7-8; D call uncertain. This CDR3 region has 14 residues. Trimming took off 3 bases at V and 4 bases at J, with 9 bases between the two ends. The V gene's germline CDR1 is SGHVS and CDR2 FQNEAQ.

This sequence joins TRBV6-5 and TRBJ1-1, with 7 bases that match TRBD1. The CDR3 totals 15 residues. Trimming removed 8 bases from V and 5 bases from J; junction bases left unmatched: 14. Germline values: CDR1 MNHEY, CDR2 SVGAGI. CDR3 DNA: TGTGCCAGCGCGAAGAAACAGGGGTCGACGACTGAAGCTTTCTTT. Protein product: CASAKKQGSTTEAFF.

This CDR3 reads CASSQDLLMLGTGNTIYF. The CDR3 DNA reads as TGCGCCAGCAGCCAAGATCTTTTAATGCTAGGGACTGGAAACACCATATATTTT. The chain couples TRBV4-3 to TRBJ1-3; D is unresolved. CDR3 length: 18 amino acids. The germline gives CDR1 LGHNA, CDR2 YSLEER. The germline V and J ends were trimmed by 0 bases and 2 bases, with 17 bases remaining between them.

The chain uses TRBV27 and TRBJ2-2; the match to TRBD1 covers 8 bases. CDR3 length: 14 residues. In germline, CDR1 is MNHEY, CDR2 SMNVEV (reference sequence). Trimming cost V 8 bases and J 3 bases; bases outside gene matches: 5. The CDR3 loop reads CASGLTGDTGELFF. In DNA, the CDR3 is TGTGCCAGCGGATTGACAGGGGACACCGGGGAGCTGTTTTTT.

The chain uses TRBV29-1 and TRBJ2-6; no firm D call. The V end lost 7 bases, the J end lost 4 bases, and 11 bases lay between the germline ends. The CDR3 has 13 amino acids. Germline values: CDR1 SQVTM, CDR2 ANQGSEA. The CDR3 nucleotides read TGCAGCGCCGACATAGCAGGGGCCAACGTCCTGACTTTC. Protein sequence: CSADIAGANVLTF.

In this sample, this clone turned up a few times. This chain links TRBV9 with TRBJ1-6; TRBD1 agrees at 10 bases. CDR1 and CDR2 (germline): SGDLS, YYNGEE. The CDR3 contains 13 residues. The junction had 2 bases not matched to a gene; V was cut back by 4 bases and J by 10 bases. The CDR3 sequence is CASSRTGGSPLHF. The CDR3 bases are TGTGCCAGCAGCCGGACAGGGGGATCACCCCTCCACTTT.